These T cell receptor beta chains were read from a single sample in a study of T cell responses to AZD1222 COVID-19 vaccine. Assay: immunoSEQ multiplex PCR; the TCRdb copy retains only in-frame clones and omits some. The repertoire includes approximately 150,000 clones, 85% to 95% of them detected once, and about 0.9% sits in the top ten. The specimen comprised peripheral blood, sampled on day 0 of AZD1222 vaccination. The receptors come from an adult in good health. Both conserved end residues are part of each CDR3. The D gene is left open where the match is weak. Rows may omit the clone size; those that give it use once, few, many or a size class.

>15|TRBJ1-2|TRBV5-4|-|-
TGTGCCAGCACACCCTCCCACGGGGGCGACTATGGCTACACCTTC
CASTPSHGGDYGYTF
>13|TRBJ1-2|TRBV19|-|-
TGTGCCAGTAGTATTCGGGGCGACTATGGCTACACCTTC
CASSIRGDYGYTF
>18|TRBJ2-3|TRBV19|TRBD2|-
TGTGCCAGTAGGAAAATAGCGGGGGGGCTATTGGGCACAGATACGCAGTATTTT
CASRKIAGGLLGTDTQYF
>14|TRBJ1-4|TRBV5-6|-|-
TGTGCCAGCAGCTTACAGGGAAATAATGAAAAACTGTTTTTT
CASSLQGNNEKLFF
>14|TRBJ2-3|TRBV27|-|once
TGTGCCAGCAGTTTATCGAGAAACCCAGATACGCAGTATTTT
CASSLSRNPDTQYF
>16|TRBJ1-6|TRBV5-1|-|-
TGCGCCAGCAGCTTGGCCGGGACACGCTATAATTCACCCCTCCACTTT
CASSLAGTRYNSPLHF
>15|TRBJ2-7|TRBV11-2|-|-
TGTGCCAGCAGCTTTATCATCCGAGGGGAATACGAGCAGTACTTC
CASSFIIRGEYEQYF
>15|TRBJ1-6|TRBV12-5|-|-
TGTGCTAGTGCCCCCCCTAGCTCCTATAATTCACCCCTCCACTTT
CASAPPSSYNSPLHF
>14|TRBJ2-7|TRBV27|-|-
TGTGCCAGCAGGCAGGAGATCGGTACCTACGAGCAGTACTTC
CASRQEIGTYEQYF
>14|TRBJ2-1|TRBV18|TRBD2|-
TGTGCCAGCTCACTGCAGGGACTAGGGAATGAGCAGTTCTTC
CASSLQGLGNEQFF
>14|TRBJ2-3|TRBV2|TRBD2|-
TGTGCCAGCAGTGGGGCTAGCGGGGGAGATACGCAGTATTTT
CASSGASGGDTQYF
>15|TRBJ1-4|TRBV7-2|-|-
TGTGCCAGCAGCTTAGTAGGGGCAGGGCCCGAAAAACTGTTTTTT
CASSLVGAGPEKLFF
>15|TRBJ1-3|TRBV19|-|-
TGTGCCAGTAGTCTCGGACAGAGCTCTGGAAACACCATATATTTT
CASSLGQSSGNTIYF